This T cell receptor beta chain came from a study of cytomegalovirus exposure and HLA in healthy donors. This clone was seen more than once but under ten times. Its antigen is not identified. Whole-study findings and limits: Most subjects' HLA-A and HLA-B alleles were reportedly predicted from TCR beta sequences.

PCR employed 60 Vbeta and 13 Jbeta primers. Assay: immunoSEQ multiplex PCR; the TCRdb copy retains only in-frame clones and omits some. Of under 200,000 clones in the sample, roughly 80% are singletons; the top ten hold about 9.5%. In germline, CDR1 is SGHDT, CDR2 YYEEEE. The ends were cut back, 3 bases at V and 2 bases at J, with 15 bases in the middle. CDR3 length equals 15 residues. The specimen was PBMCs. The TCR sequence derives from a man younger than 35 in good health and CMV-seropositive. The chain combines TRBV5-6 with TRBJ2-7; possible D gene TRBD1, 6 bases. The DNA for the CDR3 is TGTGCCAGCAGCTCAGAGGACAGTGGAACCTACGAGCAGTACTTC. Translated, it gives CASSSEDSGTYEQYF.